This section outlines one TCR beta chain sequence together with its context. This entry is derived from a study of Graves' ophthalmopathy and Graves' hyperthyroidism. The sequenced template was RNA, covering the TCR beta CDR3 region. A first-round RT-PCR used HTBI primers, followed by a second-round multiplex PCR. TCRdb ran MiXCR on the multiplex PCR reads and lists one entry per CDR3 protein. The repertoire holds hundreds of thousands of distinct CDR3 sequences, under 25% seen once, with around 3.1% in the top ten. V lost 10 bases, J lost 4 bases, and 25 bases lay in between. CDR3 length: 16 residues. Germline-derived CDR1 and CDR2 are ENHRY and SYGVKD. Each diagnosis was determined on the basis of clinical symptoms, serum thyroxine, TRAb, thyroid ultrasound and orbital computed tomography. Sampling over 8 ml of fresh peripheral blood provided the PBMCs.

The rearrangement uses TRBV10-3 and TRBJ1-2, with D uncertain. The specimen was peripheral blood. This clonotype was obtained from a woman under 30 with stable Graves' hyperthyroidism. CDR3 region: CATYPGPSGVFYGYTF. The CDR3 DNA follows: TGTGCCACCTACCCCGGGCCCTCCGGGGTTTTCTATGGCTACACCTTC.